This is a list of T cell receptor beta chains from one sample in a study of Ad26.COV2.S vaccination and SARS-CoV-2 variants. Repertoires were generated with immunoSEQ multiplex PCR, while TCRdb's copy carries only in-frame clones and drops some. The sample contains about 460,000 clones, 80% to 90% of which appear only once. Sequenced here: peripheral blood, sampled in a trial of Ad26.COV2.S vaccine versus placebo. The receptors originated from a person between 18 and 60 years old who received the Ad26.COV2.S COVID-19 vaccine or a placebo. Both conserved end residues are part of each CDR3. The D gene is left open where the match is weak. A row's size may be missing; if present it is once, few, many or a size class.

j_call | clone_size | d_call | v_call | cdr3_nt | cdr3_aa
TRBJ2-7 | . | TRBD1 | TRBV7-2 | TGTGCCAGCAGCTTAGGGAACACCGGGACAGGGGGCTCCTACGAGCAGTACTTC | CASSLGNTGTGGSYEQYF
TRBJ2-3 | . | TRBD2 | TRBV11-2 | TGTGCCAGCAGCTCCGATAATTTAGCGGGAGGGACGACAGATACGCAGTATTTT | CASSSDNLAGGTTDTQYF
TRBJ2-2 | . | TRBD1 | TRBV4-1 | TGCGCCAGCAGCCAAAGGGACAGTAGGAACACCGGGGAGCTGTTTTTT | CASSQRDSRNTGELFF
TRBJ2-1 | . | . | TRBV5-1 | TGCGCCAGCAGCTTGGCTCGCGGGAACTACAATGAGCAGTTCTTC | CASSLARGNYNEQFF
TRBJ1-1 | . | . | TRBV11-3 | TGTGCCAGCAGCCCCTATGGGGGCACTGAAGCTTTCTTT | CASSPYGGTEAFF
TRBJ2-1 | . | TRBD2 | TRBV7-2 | TGTGCCAGCAGCACAGCCGGGACTAGCATAGCGGGGATAAACAATGAGCAGTTCTTC | CASSTAGTSIAGINNEQFF
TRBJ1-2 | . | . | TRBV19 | TGTGCCAGTAGTATGTCCGGAAACTATGGCTACACCTTC | CASSMSGNYGYTF
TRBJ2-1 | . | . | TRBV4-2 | TGTGCCAGCAGCCAAGATAGTCTTTCGGCTAGGTTCAATGAGCAGTTCTTC | CASSQDSLSARFNEQFF
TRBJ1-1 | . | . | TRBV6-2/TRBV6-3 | TGTGCCAGCAGTTTATCCAGGGGCACTGAAGCTTTCTTT | CASSLSRGTEAFF
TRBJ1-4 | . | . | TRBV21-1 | TGTGCCAGCAGCAAAGTTGGGTGTGTCGGGGAAAAACTGTTTTTT | CASSKVGCVGEKLFF
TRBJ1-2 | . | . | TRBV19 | TGTGCCAGTTATAACCGCGACTATGGCTACACCTTC | CASYNRDYGYTF
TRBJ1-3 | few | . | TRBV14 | TGTGCCAGCAGCCAAGTTGTCGCAATAGACACCATATATTTT | CASSQVVAIDTIYF
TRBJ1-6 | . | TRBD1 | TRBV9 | TGTGCCAGCAGCGTAGCTAAGGGACAGTTAGGCGGTAATTCACCCCTCCACTTT | CASSVAKGQLGGNSPLHF
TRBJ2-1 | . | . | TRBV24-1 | TGTGCCACCAGTCTATCCGGGGCCAATGAGCAGTTCTTC | CATSLSGANEQFF
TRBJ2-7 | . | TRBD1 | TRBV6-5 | TGTGCCAGCAGCACTGGGGACAGGGCCCAGCAGTACTTC | CASSTGDRAQQYF
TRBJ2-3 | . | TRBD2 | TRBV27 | TGTGCCAGCAGTTTATCCCCCCGGACTAGCGGGAGGGCCAATACGCAGTATTTT | CASSLSPRTSGRANTQYF
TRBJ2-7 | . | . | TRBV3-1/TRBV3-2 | TGTGCCAGCAGCCTAAGAAGAGGGGGTTACGAGCAGTACTTC | CASSLRRGGYEQYF
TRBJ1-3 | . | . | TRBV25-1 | TGTGCCAGCAGCCACCTCAGGGGTGGTGGAAACACCATATATTTT | CASSHLRGGGNTIYF
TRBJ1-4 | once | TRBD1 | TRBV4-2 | TGTGCCAGCAGCCAACCCGGGACAGGGCCTGAAAAACTGTTTTTT | CASSQPGTGPEKLFF
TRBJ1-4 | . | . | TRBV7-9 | TGTGCCAGCAGCCGCGTAGAGGGACCGTTTAATGAAAAACTGTTTTTT | CASSRVEGPFNEKLFF
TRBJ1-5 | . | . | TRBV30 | TGTGCCTGGAGTTTGGGGGTCGGTCAGCCCCAGCATTTT | CAWSLGVGQPQHF
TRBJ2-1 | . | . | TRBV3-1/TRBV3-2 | TGTGCCAGCAGCCAAACTACCACTAATGAGCAGTTCTTC | CASSQTTTNEQFF
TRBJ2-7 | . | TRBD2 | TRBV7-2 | TGTGCCAGCAGCCCTTTGTCGGGGGGGCCCCGCGAGCAGTACTTC | CASSPLSGGPREQYF
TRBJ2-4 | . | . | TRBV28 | TGTGCCAGCGCAAGGTACTCAGTAGCCAAAAACATTCAGTACTTC | CASARYSVAKNIQYF
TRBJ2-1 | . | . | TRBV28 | TGTGCCAGCCTCACGGCAGGATTCTCCTACAATGAGCAGTTCTTC | CASLTAGFSYNEQFF
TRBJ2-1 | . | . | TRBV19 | TGTGCCAGTAGTATCATGCCGGGAAGCTACAATGAGCAGTTCTTC | CASSIMPGSYNEQFF
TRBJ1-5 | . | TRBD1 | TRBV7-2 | TGTGCCAGCAGCTTAGGGCAGGGGGTAAATCAGCCCCAGCATTTT | CASSLGQGVNQPQHF
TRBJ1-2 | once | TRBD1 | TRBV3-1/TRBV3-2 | TGTGCCAGCAGCCAAGCCCTAGACAGGGTAGAGGATGGCTACACCTTC | CASSQALDRVEDGYTF
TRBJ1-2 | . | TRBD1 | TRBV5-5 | TGTGCCAGCAGCCCCTACGATACCGGACAGGGTATCTATGGCTACACCTTC | CASSPYDTGQGIYGYTF